A selection of T cell receptor beta chains follows, all from one sample in a study of immune heterogeneity within non-small cell lung tumors. Each CDR3 protein is one row after TCRdb ran MiXCR on the multiplex PCR reads. Among about 2,500 distinct CDR3 sequences, about half were seen once, and the ten largest hold 40% to 55%. The material sequenced was lung tumor tissue. The receptor set was obtained from a man in his forties or fifties with non-small cell lung cancer. Each CDR3 is given with its conserved first and last residue. Each record gives: CDR3 DNA, CDR3 protein, CDR3 length, V gene, J gene, D gene, clone size. The D gene is left open where the match is weak. Size values are once, few and many counts, or a class for expanded clones, and some rows have none.

TGTGCCAGCAGTTACCTGAACGGGGAGCTGTTTTTT	CASSYLNGELFF	12	TRBV6-2/TRBV6-3	TRBJ2-2	.	.
TGTGCCAGCAGCCCCTGGTTGGCGGGACGTGCAGGGGCCAACGTCCTGACTTTC	CASSPWLAGRAGANVLTF	18	TRBV7-9	TRBJ2-6	.	once
TGTGCCATCAGTGGAGAGACAAAAGATACGCAGTATTTT	CAISGETKDTQYF	13	TRBV10-3	TRBJ2-3	.	once
TGTGCCAGCAGTTGGGACAGGGTCTTTGAGCAGTACTTC	CASSWDRVFEQYF	13	TRBV12-3/TRBV12-4	TRBJ2-7	TRBD1	large
TGTGCCAGTAGTATTCAGGGGATCGGCTACACCTTC	CASSIQGIGYTF	12	TRBV19	TRBJ1-2	.	.
TGTGCCAGCAGTTTGGGCGCGGGTCAGCCCCAGCATTTT	CASSLGAGQPQHF	13	TRBV28	TRBJ1-5	.	.
TGTGCCAGCAGCTCCGCAACCGGGACGTCACTATACGAGCAGTACTTC	CASSSATGTSLYEQYF	16	TRBV7-2	TRBJ2-7	.	.
TGTGCCAGCTCAGCCCCAGCGGAACTCACAGATACGCGGTATTTT	CASSAPAELTDTRYF	15	TRBV28	TRBJ2-3	.	.
TGTGCCAGCAGTTTAATGGGGGCAATCGGATACGAGCAGTACTTC	CASSLMGAIGYEQYF	15	TRBV28	TRBJ2-7	.	large
TGTGCCAGCAGCCGGACAGGGAACTACGAGCAGTACTTC	CASSRTGNYEQYF	13	TRBV6-1	TRBJ2-7	TRBD1	.
TGTGCCAGCGGTGAAGGAGGGGAGAACACTGAAGCTTTCTTT	CASGEGGENTEAFF	14	TRBV2	TRBJ1-1	.	.
TGTGCCAGCAGTGAAACCGGCTCTAGCACATATACGCAGTATTTT	CASSETGSSTYTQYF	15	TRBV28	TRBJ2-3	.	.
TGTGCCAGCAGCCAAGTGTGGGGGAACACTGAAGCTTTCTTT	CASSQVWGNTEAFF	14	TRBV14	TRBJ1-1	.	.
TGTGCCAGCAGTTTCCCCAGGGGACTTAACTATGGCTACACCTTC	CASSFPRGLNYGYTF	15	TRBV28	TRBJ1-2	.	.
TGTGCCAGCAGCTTAGATCGACAGGGGTCAGGTGGGTGGTACAATGAGCAGTTCTTC	CASSLDRQGSGGWYNEQFF	19	TRBV11-2	TRBJ2-1	TRBD1	.
TGTGCCAGCAGCTTAGTCCTAGCGGGCGAGCAGTACTTC	CASSLVLAGEQYF	13	TRBV11-2	TRBJ2-7	TRBD2	few
TGTGCCAGCAGCCAGACAGGGGCTTTCCGCAATGAGCAGTTCTTC	CASSQTGAFRNEQFF	15	TRBV6-2/TRBV6-3	TRBJ2-1	TRBD1	large
TGTGCCAGCAGTCACCGGGGACTAGCGCGGCAAACCGGGGAGCTGTTTTTT	CASSHRGLARQTGELFF	17	TRBV27	TRBJ2-2	TRBD2	few
TGTGCCAGCAGAACCGGGACAGGGAATTCACCCCTCCACTTT	CASRTGTGNSPLHF	14	TRBV28	TRBJ1-6	TRBD1	.
TGTGCCAGCAGTGAACAGGGGAAGAACACTGAAGCTTTCTTT	CASSEQGKNTEAFF	14	TRBV2	TRBJ1-1	.	few
TGTGCCAGCAGTGAAGGTCCCGGGGAGACCCAGTACTTC	CASSEGPGETQYF	13	TRBV6-1	TRBJ2-5	.	.
TGTGTCAGCAGCTCTGACAGCTACTACGAGCAGTACTTC	CVSSSDSYYEQYF	13	TRBV7-8	TRBJ2-7	.	.
TGTGCCAGCAGCTTAAAGAACAGAGTTATAGATACGCAGTATTTT	CASSLKNRVIDTQYF	15	TRBV7-2	TRBJ2-3	.	few
TGTGCCAGCAGTTTAGTGGGCGGGAGTAATACGCAGTATTTT	CASSLVGGSNTQYF	14	TRBV27	TRBJ2-3	TRBD2	medium-sized
TGTGCCAGCATGGGGGACAGAAAAAACTATGGCTACACCTTC	CASMGDRKNYGYTF	14	TRBV2	TRBJ1-2	TRBD1	.
TGCGCCAGCAGCTTGGAGCTAGCGGGGGGAGGGAGGGATGAGCAGTTCTTC	CASSLELAGGGRDEQFF	17	TRBV5-1	TRBJ2-1	TRBD2	medium-sized
TGTGCCAGCAGCCCGGGGGTGGCTAATGAAAAACTGTTTTTT	CASSPGVANEKLFF	14	TRBV6-1	TRBJ1-4	.	medium-sized
TGTGCCAGCAGCTTAGGAGGGAACACTGAAGCTTTCTTT	CASSLGGNTEAFF	13	TRBV11-1	TRBJ1-1	.	.